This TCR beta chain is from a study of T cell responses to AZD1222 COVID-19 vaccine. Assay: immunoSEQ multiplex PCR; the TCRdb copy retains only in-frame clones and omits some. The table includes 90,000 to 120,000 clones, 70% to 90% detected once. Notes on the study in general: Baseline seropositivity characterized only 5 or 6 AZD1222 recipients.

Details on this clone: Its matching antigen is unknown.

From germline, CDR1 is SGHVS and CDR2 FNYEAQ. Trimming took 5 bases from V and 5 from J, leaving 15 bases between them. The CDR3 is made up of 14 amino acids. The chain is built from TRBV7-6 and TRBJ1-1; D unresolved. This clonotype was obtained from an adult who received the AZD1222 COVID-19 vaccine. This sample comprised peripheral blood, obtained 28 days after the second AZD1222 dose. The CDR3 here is CASSLGHGVTEAFF. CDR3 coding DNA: TGTGCCAGCAGCCTCGGGCACGGGGTAACTGAAGCTTTCTTT.